The 28 T cell receptor beta chains in this list originate from one sample, sequenced in a study of blood T cell repertoires in COVID-19. TCRdb keeps only in-frame clones here, not all; method: immunoSEQ multiplex PCR. Of about 330,000 clones listed, more than 90% are singletons. The sample consisted of PBMCs or T cells enriched from blood (not recorded which). All receptors derive from a woman under 40 who had recovered from COVID-19.

This CDR3 is CASSLNRGSYEQYF. For the CDR3, the DNA is TGTGCCAGCAGCTTAAACAGGGGGTCCTACGAGCAGTACTTC. This chain joins TRBV7-2 and TRBJ2-7; TRBD1 matches 8 bases. CDR3 length equals 14 residues. Trimming removed 2 bases from V and 1 base from J; junction bases left unmatched: 1. The germline V gene has CDR1 SGHTA and CDR2 FQGNSA.

The chain links TRBV30 to TRBJ1-1, with D possibly being TRBD1 (6 bases). The CDR3 length is 14 residues. Germline V gene data show CDR1 as GTSNPN and CDR2 as SVGIG (reference sequence). Trimming left V 0 bases short and J 6 bases short, with 14 bases between. For the CDR3, the DNA is TGTGCCTGGAGTGTAACGCTGGGGGCCGCTGAAGCTTTCTTT. It translates to CAWSVTLGAAEAFF.

This chain joins TRBV5-5 and TRBJ2-2; 9 bases map to TRBD1. CDR3 size: 18 residues. CDR1 SGHKS and CDR2 YYEKEE come from the germline V gene (reference sequence). The trim removed 5 bases at V and 6 bases at J, leaving 17 bases unmatched. The CDR3, as DNA: TGTGCCAGCAGTCCTCCGCCCGGACAGGGGTATAAGTCCGGGGAGCTGTTTTTT. Protein product: CASSPPPGQGYKSGELFF.

J is TRBJ2-2 and V is TRBV9; 10 nucleotides align to TRBD2. Germline assignment: CDR1 SGDLS and CDR2 YYNGEE. CDR3 size: 17 residues. V shed 0 bases, J shed 0 bases, and the junction held 2 bases outside the gene matches. The CDR3 spells CASSVALAGANTGELFF. The CDR3 bases are TGTGCCAGCAGCGTAGCGCTAGCGGGAGCGAACACCGGGGAGCTGTTTTTT.

The chain combines TRBV3-1 (or the pseudogene TRBV3-2) with TRBJ1-2; D is unresolved. The CDR3 has 17 amino acids. Trimming stripped 1 base from V and 8 bases from J, with 23 bases between. Germline CDR1 and CDR2: LGHDT and YNNKEL (reference sequence). The CDR3 region is CASSQVLPTRGELGYTF. As DNA, the CDR3 is TGTGCCAGCAGCCAAGTTCTCCCCACTCGGGGTGAATTAGGCTACACCTTC.

The genes are TRBV7-2 and TRBJ2-5; TRBD1 is a possible D gene (6 bases). Germline assignment: CDR1 SGHTA and CDR2 FQGNSA. V gave up 6 bases and J gave up 5 bases, with 19 bases separating them. This CDR3 region has 15 residues. In DNA, the CDR3 is TGTGCCAGCAGTTTCCGAGGGACACATGGGGAGACCCAGTACTTC. It translates to CASSFRGTHGETQYF.

The chain combines TRBV7-2 with TRBJ2-7, with D possibly matching TRBD2 (5 bases). Germline loops: CDR1 SGHTA, CDR2 FQGNSA. The V end lost 1 base, the J end lost 5 bases, and 18 bases lay between the germline ends. The CDR3 consists of 16 residues. This CDR3 reads CASSLVTPPGSHEQYF. CDR3 DNA sequence: TGTGCCAGCAGCTTAGTTACCCCCCCGGGATCCCACGAGCAGTACTTC.

The V gene is TRBV19, the J gene TRBJ2-7, with D perhaps matching TRBD2 (6 bases). The germline V and J ends were trimmed by 7 bases and 0 bases, with 13 bases remaining between them. Germline CDR1 and CDR2: LNHDA and SQIVND (reference sequence). This CDR3 has 14 amino acids. In DNA form, the CDR3 reads TGTGCCAGTAATAAGCGGGCCAACTCCTACGAGCAGTACTTC. It yields the protein CASNKRANSYEQYF.

CDR3 DNA sequence: TGCAGTGCTGGGAGCCCTGGGGGCTACACCTTC. Residues: CSAGSPGGYTF. This chain links TRBV20-1 with TRBJ1-2; D call uncertain. The CDR3 spans 11 residues. V shed 5 bases and J shed 8 bases, with 12 bases lying between them. The germline gives CDR1 DFQATT, CDR2 SNEGSKA (reference sequence).

V usage is TRBV7-9 and J usage is TRBJ1-2; D unclear. CDR1 and CDR2 from the germline V gene are SEHNR and FQNEAQ (reference sequence). V dropped 6 bases and J dropped 4 bases, with 9 bases sitting between them. CDR3 length: 12 amino acids. The DNA of the CDR3 is TGTGCCAGCAGTTCCGGCGGCTATGGCTACACCTTC. Translation gives CASSSGGYGYTF.

The chain combines TRBV4-3 with TRBJ1-6; weak D call: TRBD1 (5 bases). The V end lost 0 bases, the J end lost 11 bases, and 11 bases lay between the germline ends. Germline V CDR1 and CDR2: LGHNA, YSLEER. The CDR3 sequence is 14 residues long. CDR3 protein: CASSQEARDTPLHF. As DNA, the CDR3 is TGCGCCAGCAGCCAAGAAGCCAGGGATACACCCCTCCACTTT.

This clone was found once. The genes are TRBV27 and TRBJ2-1, with a weak D call TRBD1 (6 bases). Per the germline V gene, CDR1 is MNHEY and CDR2 is SMNVEV (reference sequence). This CDR3 spans 14 amino acids. The V and J ends lost 8 bases and 2 bases respectively, with 13 bases between them. The CDR3 sequence is CASALGGAYNEQFF. CDR3 sequence (DNA): TGTGCCAGCGCCCTAGGGGGAGCCTACAATGAGCAGTTCTTC.

The chain uses TRBV28 and TRBJ2-4, with 8 positions matching TRBD1. Germline loops: CDR1 MDHEN, CDR2 SYDVKM. This CDR3 has 13 amino acids. V shed 6 bases, J shed 13 bases, and the junction held 11 bases outside the gene matches. CDR3 sequence (DNA): TGTGCCAGCAGAGCAACCTTGGACAGGGAACAGTACTTC. Residues: CASRATLDREQYF.

V gene TRBV19 combines with J gene TRBJ1-3; D remains unclear. The CDR3 sequence is 18 residues long. The germline V gene has CDR1 LNHDA and CDR2 SQIVND (reference sequence). V gave up 8 bases and J gave up 2 bases, with 25 bases separating them. The CDR3 region has the DNA TGTGCCAGTTCCCTAATGGCGTACGGCTTGGCGGCTGGAAACACCATATATTTT. Translated, it gives CASSLMAYGLAAGNTIYF.

J is TRBJ1-1 and V is TRBV29-1; D possibly corresponds to TRBD1 (5 bases). The germline gives CDR1 SQVTM, CDR2 ANQGSEA. V was pared by 5 bases and J by 1 base, with 8 bases between. This CDR3 contains 12 residues. This chain's CDR3 is CSVWGGNTEAFF. The CDR3 DNA follows: TGCAGCGTTTGGGGGGGGAACACTGAAGCTTTCTTT.

The CDR3 DNA is TGTGCCACCAGTCCCAGCGGGGATACGCAGTATTTT. Its protein product is CATSPSGDTQYF. This sequence joins TRBV24-1 and TRBJ2-3; D perhaps matches TRBD2 (6 bases). This CDR3 spans 12 amino acids. Germline loops: CDR1 KGHDR, CDR2 SFDVKD. V was clipped by 6 bases and J by 6 bases, with 9 bases between them.

This rearrangement joins TRBV11-3 to TRBJ1-6; the match to TRBD1 covers 9 bases. V lost 6 bases to trimming and J lost 9 bases; unmatched junction nucleotides: 6. The CDR3 runs to 14 residues. Germline lookup yields CDR1 SGHNT and CDR2 YENEEA. The CDR3 loop reads CASRGQGGGSPLHF. The CDR3 nucleotides are TGTGCCAGCAGGGGACAGGGAGGTGGTTCACCCCTCCACTTT. The whole variable domain, filled in from reference TRBV11-3 and TRBJ1-6, reads EAGVVQSPRYKIIEKKQPVAFWCNPISGHNTLYWYLQNLGQGPELLIRYENEEAVDDSQLPKDRFSAERLKGVDSTLKIQPAELGDSAVYLCASRGQGGGSPLHFGNGTRLTVT.

This clone was seen a handful of times. The chain is built from TRBV2 and TRBJ1-2; 11 bases are shared with TRBD1. The CDR3 sequence is 15 residues long. Germline loops: CDR1 SNHLY, CDR2 FYNNEI. Trimming cost V 4 bases and J 4 bases; bases outside gene matches: 5. The CDR3 region is CASSGTGGAGYGYTF. The DNA for the CDR3 is TGTGCCAGCAGTGGGACAGGGGGCGCAGGCTATGGCTACACCTTC.

This sequence joins TRBV4-1 and TRBJ2-3, with D maybe TRBD2 (6 bases). The CDR3 length is 18 residues. Trimming pared 3 bases from V and 1 base from J, leaving 20 bases between. The V gene's germline CDR1 is MGHRA and CDR2 YSYEKL. CDR3 in DNA: TGCGCCAGCAGCCAGGGTCCCTTGCGGGATCGGGGCACAGATACGCAGTATTTT. This codes for CASSQGPLRDRGTDTQYF.

The chain recombines TRBV28 with TRBJ2-1; D may be TRBD2 (5 bases). Germline V CDR1 and CDR2: MDHEN, SYDVKM. V was pared by 3 bases and J by 8 bases, with 26 bases between. The CDR3 extends over 18 amino acids. The CDR3 DNA reads TGTGCCAGCAGTTTGCCCCCTAGCCTCGCCGAAATTGAGGATGAGCAGTTCTTC. Its translation is CASSLPPSLAEIEDEQFF.

The chain combines TRBV4-1 with TRBJ1-1; D is undetermined. CDR1 and CDR2 from the germline V gene are MGHRA and YSYEKL. Trimming cost V 3 bases and J 5 bases, with 16 bases left between them. This CDR3 has 15 residues. The CDR3 DNA is TGCGCCAGCAGCCACGAGGGAGTCGGAGGAACTGAAGCTTTCTTT. This gives the protein CASSHEGVGGTEAFF.

J is TRBJ2-1 and V is TRBV2; the D gene is possibly TRBD2 (6 bases). The CDR3 runs to 13 residues. V was pared by 6 bases and J by 10 bases, with 16 bases between. Germline CDR1 is SNHLY and CDR2 is FYNNEI. CDR3 DNA sequence: TGTGCCAGCAGGGGGGACTGGAGCTCGGAGCAGTTCTTC. It translates to CASRGDWSSEQFF. Supplemented by reference TRBV2 and TRBJ2-1, the full variable domain reads EPEVTQTPSHQVTQMGQEVILRCVPISNHLYFYWYRQILGQKVEFLVSFYNNEISEKSEIFDDQFSVERPDGSNFTLKIRSTKLEDSAMYFCASRGDWSSEQFFGPGTRLTVL.

The chain links TRBV10-3 to TRBJ2-2; weak D call: TRBD1 (7 bases). V lost 7 bases and J lost 5, with 11 bases in between. Per the germline V gene, CDR1 is ENHRY and CDR2 is SYGVKD. The CDR3 has 13 residues. The CDR3 DNA sequence: TGTGCCATCACCAGGGGGGCGACCGGGGAGCTGTTTTTT. Amino acid sequence: CAITRGATGELFF.

A note on this clone: Compared with germline, one end of the junction differs, possibly owing to a read error. The rearrangement links TRBV7-7 to TRBJ2-1; D is ambiguous. This CDR3 has 16 amino acids. CDR1 is SSHAT, CDR2 FNYEAQ, per germline (reference sequence). DNA for the CDR3: TGTGCTAGCAGCTTAGCAGCCCCTGTCCCGTACAATGAGCAGTTCTTC. Its translation is CASSLAAPVPYNEQFF.

The genes are TRBV27 and TRBJ2-1; a possible D gene is TRBD2 (6 bases). Trimming left V 8 bases short and J 7 bases short, with 15 bases between. The V gene's germline CDR1 is MNHEY and CDR2 SMNVEV (reference sequence). CDR3 length equals 13 residues. The CDR3 DNA reads as TGTGCCAGCGGGTCGGGAGTCGGGAATGAGCAGTTCTTC. Amino acids: CASGSGVGNEQFF.

The gene calls are TRBV9 and TRBJ2-7, with 8 bases identical to TRBD2. The CDR3 has 16 amino acids. CDR1 and CDR2 from the germline V gene are SGDLS and YYNGEE. After removal of 4 bases from V and 7 bases from J, the junction contained 16 bases not matched to a gene. DNA for the CDR3: TGTGCCAGCAGCTTATTTAGCGGGATCGAGGTTGGGGAGCAGTACTTC. Encoded protein: CASSLFSGIEVGEQYF.

CDR3 loop: CASSLEVADTSSYEQYF. DNA for the CDR3: TGTGCCAGCAGCTTAGAAGTCGCGGACACCAGCTCCTACGAGCAGTACTTC. The chain couples TRBV7-6 to TRBJ2-7; possibly TRBD1 for D (5 bases). The V end was cut by 1 base, the J end by 0 bases, with 16 bases between. Germline V gene sequence: CDR1 SGHVS, CDR2 FNYEAQ. CDR3 length: 17 residues.

J is TRBJ2-1 and V is TRBV5-6; possible D gene TRBD1, 5 bases. Trimming took 4 bases from V and 4 from J, leaving 18 bases between them. This CDR3 spans 16 amino acids. Germline V CDR1 and CDR2: SGHDT, YYEEEE. CDR3 sequence (DNA): TGTGCCAGCAGCCCCCCGGGCCCCAGGGTTTACAATGAGCAGTTCTTC. Protein product: CASSPPGPRVYNEQFF.